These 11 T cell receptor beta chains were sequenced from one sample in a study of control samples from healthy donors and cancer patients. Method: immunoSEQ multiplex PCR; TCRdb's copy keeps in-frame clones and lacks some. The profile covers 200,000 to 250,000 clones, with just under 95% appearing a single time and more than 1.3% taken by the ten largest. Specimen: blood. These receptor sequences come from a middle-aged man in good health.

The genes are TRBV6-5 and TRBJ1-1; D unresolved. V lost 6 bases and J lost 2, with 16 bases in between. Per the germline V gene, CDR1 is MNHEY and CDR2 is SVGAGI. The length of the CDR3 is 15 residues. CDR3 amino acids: CASRGTRQLNTEAFF. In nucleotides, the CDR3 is TGTGCCAGCAGAGGAACCCGACAATTAAACACTGAAGCTTTCTTT.

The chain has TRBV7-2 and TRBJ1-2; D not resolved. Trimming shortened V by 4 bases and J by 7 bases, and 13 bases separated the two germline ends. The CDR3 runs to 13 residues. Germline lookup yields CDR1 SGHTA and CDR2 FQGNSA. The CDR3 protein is CASSSGWGIGYTF. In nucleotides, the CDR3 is TGTGCCAGCAGCTCCGGGTGGGGAATTGGCTACACCTTC. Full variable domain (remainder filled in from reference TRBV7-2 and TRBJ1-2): GAGVSQSPSNKVTEKGKDVELRCDPISGHTALYWYRQSLGQGLEFLIYFQGNSAPDKSGLPSDRFSAERTGGSVSTLTIQRTQQEDSAVYLCASSSGWGIGYTFGSGTRLTVV.

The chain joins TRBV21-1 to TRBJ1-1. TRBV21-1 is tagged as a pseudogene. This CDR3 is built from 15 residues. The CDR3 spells CASSADRLKNTEAFF. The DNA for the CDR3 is TGTGCCAGCAGCGCCGATCGGCTAAAGAACACTGAAGCTTTCTTT.

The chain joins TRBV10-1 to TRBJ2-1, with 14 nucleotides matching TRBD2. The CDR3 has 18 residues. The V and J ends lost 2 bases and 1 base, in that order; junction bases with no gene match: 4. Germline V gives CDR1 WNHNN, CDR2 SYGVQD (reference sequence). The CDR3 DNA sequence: TGCGCCAGCAGTGAGCCGAGGACTAGCGGGGGGTCCTACAATGAGCAGTTCTTC. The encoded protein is CASSEPRTSGGSYNEQFF.

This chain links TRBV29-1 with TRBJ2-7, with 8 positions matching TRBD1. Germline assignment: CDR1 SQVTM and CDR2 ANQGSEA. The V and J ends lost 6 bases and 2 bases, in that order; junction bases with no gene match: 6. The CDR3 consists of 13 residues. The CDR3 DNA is TGCAGCGTCGGACAGGGTGCAGCCTACGAGCAGTACTTC. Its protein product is CSVGQGAAYEQYF.

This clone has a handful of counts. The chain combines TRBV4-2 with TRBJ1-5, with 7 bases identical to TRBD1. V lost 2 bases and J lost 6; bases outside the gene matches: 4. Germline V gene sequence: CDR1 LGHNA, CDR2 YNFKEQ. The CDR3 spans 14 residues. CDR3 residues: CASSQQGDTQPQHF. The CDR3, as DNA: TGTGCCAGCAGCCAACAGGGGGATACTCAGCCCCAGCATTTT.

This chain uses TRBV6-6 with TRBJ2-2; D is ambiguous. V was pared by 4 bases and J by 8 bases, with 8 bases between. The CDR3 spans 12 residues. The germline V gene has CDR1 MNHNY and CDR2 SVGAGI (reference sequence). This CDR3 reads CASSSLSGELFF. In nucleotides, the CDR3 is TGTGCCAGCAGTTCTTTGTCAGGGGAGCTGTTTTTT.

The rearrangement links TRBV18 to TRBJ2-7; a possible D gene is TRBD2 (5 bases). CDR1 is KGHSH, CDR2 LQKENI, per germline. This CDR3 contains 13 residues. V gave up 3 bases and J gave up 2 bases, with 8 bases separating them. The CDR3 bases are TGTGCCAGCTCACCGGACGGGGCCTACGAGCAGTACTTC. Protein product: CASSPDGAYEQYF.

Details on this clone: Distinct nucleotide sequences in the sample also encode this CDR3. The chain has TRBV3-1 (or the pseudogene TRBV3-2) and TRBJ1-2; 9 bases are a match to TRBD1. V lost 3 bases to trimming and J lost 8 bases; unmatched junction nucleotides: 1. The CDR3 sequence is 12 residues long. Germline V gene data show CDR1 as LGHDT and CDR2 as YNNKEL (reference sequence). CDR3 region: CASSQGTGGYTF. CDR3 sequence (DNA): TGTGCCAGCAGCCAGGGGACAGGGGGCTACACCTTC.

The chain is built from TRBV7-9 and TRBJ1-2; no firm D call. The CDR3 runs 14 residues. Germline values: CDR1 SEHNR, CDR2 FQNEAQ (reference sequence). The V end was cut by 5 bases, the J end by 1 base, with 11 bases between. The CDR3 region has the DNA TGTGCCAGCAGCCCCCCCCAGCGTAACTATGGCTACACCTTC. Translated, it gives CASSPPQRNYGYTF.

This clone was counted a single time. The CDR3 bases are TGTGCCAGCAGCCAAGACGGGTATAATTCACCCCTCCACTTT. This codes for CASSQDGYNSPLHF. The rearrangement joins TRBV4-2 to TRBJ1-6, with unresolved D. Germline CDR1 and CDR2: LGHNA and YNFKEQ. V was clipped by 0 bases and J by 4 bases, with 4 bases between them. CDR3 length: 14 amino acids.